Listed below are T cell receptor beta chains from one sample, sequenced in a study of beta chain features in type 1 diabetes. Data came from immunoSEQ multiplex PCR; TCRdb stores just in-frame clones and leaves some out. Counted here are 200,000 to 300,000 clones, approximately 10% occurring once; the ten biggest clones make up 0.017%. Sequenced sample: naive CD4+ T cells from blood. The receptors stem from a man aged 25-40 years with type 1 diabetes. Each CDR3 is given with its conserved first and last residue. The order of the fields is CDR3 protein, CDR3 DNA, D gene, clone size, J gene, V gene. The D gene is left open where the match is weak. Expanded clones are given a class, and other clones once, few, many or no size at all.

CDR3 protein: CASSQITGEKQFF
CDR3 DNA: TGCGCCAGCAGCCAAATCACAGGAGAGAAACAGTTCTTC
D gene: -
clone size: -
J gene: TRBJ2-1
V gene: TRBV4-1

CDR3 protein: CASSFPHGAQETQYF
CDR3 DNA: TGTGCCAGCAGCTTCCCCCATGGGGCACAAGAGACCCAGTACTTC
D gene: -
clone size: -
J gene: TRBJ2-5
V gene: TRBV7-2

CDR3 protein: CASSFRGETQYF
CDR3 DNA: TGTGCCAGCAGCTTTAGGGGGGAGACCCAGTACTTC
D gene: -
clone size: few
J gene: TRBJ2-5
V gene: TRBV7-2

CDR3 protein: CASSTLEGANEQFF
CDR3 DNA: TGTGCCAGCAGCACCCTCGAGGGGGCCAATGAGCAGTTCTTC
D gene: TRBD1
clone size: few
J gene: TRBJ2-1
V gene: TRBV9

CDR3 protein: CASSVAGGLETQYF
CDR3 DNA: TGTGCCAGCAGCGTAGCGGGGGGGCTGGAGACCCAGTACTTC
D gene: TRBD2
clone size: few
J gene: TRBJ2-5
V gene: TRBV9

CDR3 protein: CASSPDILAHTEAFF
CDR3 DNA: TGTGCCAGCAGCCCGGACATTCTGGCCCACACTGAAGCTTTCTTT
D gene: -
clone size: few
J gene: TRBJ1-1
V gene: TRBV5-4

CDR3 protein: CASSLLGGQGITNEQFF
CDR3 DNA: TGCGCCAGCAGCTTGTTAGGAGGACAGGGGATTACCAATGAGCAGTTCTTC
D gene: TRBD1
clone size: -
J gene: TRBJ2-1
V gene: TRBV5-1

CDR3 protein: CASSRGGSVASYNEQFF
CDR3 DNA: TGTGCCAGCAGCAGGGGAGGGAGCGTGGCATCCTACAATGAGCAGTTCTTC
D gene: TRBD2
clone size: -
J gene: TRBJ2-1
V gene: TRBV5-4

CDR3 protein: CASSLGRGRGEQYF
CDR3 DNA: TGTGCCAGCAGTTTAGGTAGGGGAAGAGGAGAGCAGTACTTC
D gene: -
clone size: few
J gene: TRBJ2-7
V gene: TRBV27

CDR3 protein: CASSPQLGSGTGSYEQYF
CDR3 DNA: TGTGCCAGCAGCCCCCAATTGGGATCCGGGACAGGCTCCTACGAGCAGTACTTC
D gene: TRBD1
clone size: few
J gene: TRBJ2-7
V gene: TRBV14

CDR3 protein: CSVEAGIETQYF
CDR3 DNA: TGCAGCGTTGAAGCCGGGATAGAGACCCAGTACTTC
D gene: -
clone size: -
J gene: TRBJ2-5
V gene: TRBV29-1

CDR3 protein: CASTETGDQPQHF
CDR3 DNA: TGTGCCAGCACCGAGACAGGCGATCAGCCCCAGCATTTT
D gene: -
clone size: few
J gene: TRBJ1-5
V gene: TRBV7-9

CDR3 protein: CASSLEASGRTDTQYF
CDR3 DNA: TGCGCCAGCAGCTTGGAGGCTAGCGGGCGCACAGATACGCAGTATTTT
D gene: TRBD2
clone size: -
J gene: TRBJ2-3
V gene: TRBV5-1

CDR3 protein: CASSFYQEAFF
CDR3 DNA: TGTGCCAGCAGCTTCTACCAAGAAGCTTTCTTT
D gene: -
clone size: -
J gene: TRBJ1-1
V gene: TRBV7-9

CDR3 protein: CAIRNTTGSTQYF
CDR3 DNA: TGTGCCATCAGGAATACGACAGGGTCAACCCAGTACTTC
D gene: TRBD1
clone size: -
J gene: TRBJ2-5
V gene: TRBV10-3

CDR3 protein: CASSATRTSQFF
CDR3 DNA: TGTGCCAGCAGCGCAACTCGGACTAGCCAGTTCTTC
D gene: TRBD2
clone size: few
J gene: TRBJ2-1
V gene: TRBV7-2

CDR3 protein: CASSFTQGSRETQYF
CDR3 DNA: TGTGCCAGCAGTTTTACACAGGGCTCCAGGGAGACCCAGTACTTC
D gene: -
clone size: few
J gene: TRBJ2-5
V gene: TRBV28

CDR3 protein: CASSPRGSMNTEAFF
CDR3 DNA: TGTGCCAGCAGTCCTCGGGGTTCGATGAACACTGAAGCTTTCTTT
D gene: -
clone size: few
J gene: TRBJ1-1
V gene: TRBV27

CDR3 protein: CASSSGQGYTEAFF
CDR3 DNA: TGCGCCAGCAGCTCCGGACAGGGATACACTGAAGCTTTCTTT
D gene: TRBD1
clone size: few
J gene: TRBJ1-1
V gene: TRBV5-1

CDR3 protein: CASSQRGRQPQHF
CDR3 DNA: TGTGCCAGTAGTCAGCGGGGGCGCCAGCCCCAGCATTTT
D gene: -
clone size: -
J gene: TRBJ1-5
V gene: TRBV19

CDR3 protein: CASSQLGNTIYF
CDR3 DNA: TGTGCCAGCAGCCAACTTGGAAACACCATATATTTT
D gene: -
clone size: -
J gene: TRBJ1-3
V gene: TRBV9

CDR3 protein: CASSFGQHTEAFF
CDR3 DNA: TGTGCCAGCAGTTTCGGACAGCACACTGAAGCTTTCTTT
D gene: -
clone size: few
J gene: TRBJ1-1
V gene: TRBV27

CDR3 protein: CAGSGGETYEQYF
CDR3 DNA: TGTGCCGGGAGCGGGGGGGAAACCTACGAGCAGTACTTC
D gene: TRBD2
clone size: -
J gene: TRBJ2-7
V gene: TRBV30

CDR3 protein: CASSYGGGDTSYEQYF
CDR3 DNA: TGTGCCAGCAGTTACGGTGGAGGTGACACCTCCTACGAGCAGTACTTC
D gene: -
clone size: few
J gene: TRBJ2-7
V gene: TRBV6-5

CDR3 protein: CASSRDRDNYGYTF
CDR3 DNA: TGTGCCAGTTCCCGGGACAGAGACAACTATGGCTACACCTTC
D gene: TRBD1
clone size: -
J gene: TRBJ1-2
V gene: TRBV19

CDR3 protein: CASSSFYEQYF
CDR3 DNA: TGTGCCAGCAGTTCCTTCTACGAGCAGTACTTC
D gene: -
clone size: -
J gene: TRBJ2-7
V gene: TRBV28

CDR3 protein: CASSSPGLGAKSPQHF
CDR3 DNA: TGTGCCAGCAGTTCTCCGGGTCTGGGGGCGAAGTCGCCCCAGCATTTT
D gene: -
clone size: -
J gene: TRBJ1-5
V gene: TRBV28

CDR3 protein: CSVSGGADTQYF
CDR3 DNA: TGCAGCGTTAGCGGGGGGGCGGATACGCAGTATTTT
D gene: TRBD2
clone size: -
J gene: TRBJ2-3
V gene: TRBV29-1

CDR3 protein: CASSQRRGETQYF
CDR3 DNA: TGTGCCAGCAGTCAGCGAAGGGGAGAGACCCAGTACTTC
D gene: -
clone size: -
J gene: TRBJ2-5
V gene: TRBV27

CDR3 protein: CASSPDRGWETQYF
CDR3 DNA: TGTGCCAGCAGCCCGGACAGGGGTTGGGAGACCCAGTACTTC
D gene: TRBD1
clone size: -
J gene: TRBJ2-5
V gene: TRBV7-2

CDR3 protein: CAWDRGQNNEQFF
CDR3 DNA: TGTGCCTGGGACAGGGGGCAAAACAATGAGCAGTTCTTC
D gene: TRBD1
clone size: -
J gene: TRBJ2-1
V gene: TRBV30

CDR3 protein: CASSPPWTDLFEQYF
CDR3 DNA: TGTGCCAGCAGTCCCCCCTGGACTGACCTTTTTGAGCAGTACTTC
D gene: -
clone size: few
J gene: TRBJ2-7
V gene: TRBV28

CDR3 protein: CASSLLGGGAKADTQYF
CDR3 DNA: TGTGCCAGCAGTTTGTTGGGCGGGGGGGCCAAGGCAGATACGCAGTATTTT
D gene: TRBD2
clone size: few
J gene: TRBJ2-3
V gene: TRBV28

CDR3 protein: CASSQDGGTGVGELFF
CDR3 DNA: TGTGCCAGCAGCCAAGATGGCGGGACCGGGGTCGGGGAGCTGTTTTTT
D gene: -
clone size: few
J gene: TRBJ2-2
V gene: TRBV4-2

CDR3 protein: CSAMGGTSYNEQFF
CDR3 DNA: TGCAGCGCCATGGGGGGTACCTCCTACAATGAGCAGTTCTTC
D gene: -
clone size: few
J gene: TRBJ2-1
V gene: TRBV29-1

CDR3 protein: CARALAGEGNTQYF
CDR3 DNA: TGCGCCAGAGCCCTAGCGGGGGAGGGAAATACGCAGTATTTT
D gene: TRBD2
clone size: few
J gene: TRBJ2-3
V gene: TRBV23-1

CDR3 protein: CAWTRDSSYEQYF
CDR3 DNA: TGTGCCTGGACCCGTGACAGCTCCTACGAGCAGTACTTC
D gene: -
clone size: -
J gene: TRBJ2-7
V gene: TRBV30

CDR3 protein: CAAGRAVSEQYF
CDR3 DNA: TGTGCAGCCGGGAGGGCAGTGAGCGAGCAGTACTTC
D gene: TRBD2
clone size: few
J gene: TRBJ2-7
V gene: TRBV30

CDR3 protein: CASSTAGPGGQYF
CDR3 DNA: TGTGCCAGTAGCACCGCCGGCCCGGGGGGGCAATACTTC
D gene: TRBD2
clone size: few
J gene: TRBJ2-4
V gene: TRBV19

CDR3 protein: CASSGRQGGTYEQYF
CDR3 DNA: TGTGCCAGCAGTGGGCGACAGGGGGGGACCTACGAGCAGTACTTC
D gene: TRBD1
clone size: -
J gene: TRBJ2-7
V gene: TRBV6-1

CDR3 protein: CASSATGGWGEQYF
CDR3 DNA: TGTGCCAGCAGTGCAACAGGGGGCTGGGGGGAGCAGTACTTC
D gene: TRBD1
clone size: -
J gene: TRBJ2-7
V gene: TRBV25-1

CDR3 protein: CSARGETQYF
CDR3 DNA: TGCAGTGCACGGGGGGAGACCCAGTACTTC
D gene: -
clone size: few
J gene: TRBJ2-5
V gene: TRBV20-1

CDR3 protein: CASKGRTEAFF
CDR3 DNA: TGTGCCAGCAAGGGGCGTACTGAAGCTTTCTTT
D gene: -
clone size: few
J gene: TRBJ1-1
V gene: TRBV2

CDR3 protein: CASSYRDRQSPLHF
CDR3 DNA: TGTGCCAGCTCCTACAGGGACAGGCAATCACCCCTCCACTTT
D gene: TRBD1
clone size: once
J gene: TRBJ1-6
V gene: TRBV18

CDR3 protein: CASSHYSARQGDGYTF
CDR3 DNA: TGTGCCAGCAGCCACTACTCAGCCCGACAGGGGGATGGCTACACCTTC
D gene: TRBD1
clone size: -
J gene: TRBJ1-2
V gene: TRBV4-2

CDR3 protein: CASSLAGGANYGYTF
CDR3 DNA: TGCGCCAGCAGCTTGGCAGGAGGGGCTAACTATGGCTACACCTTC
D gene: -
clone size: few
J gene: TRBJ1-2
V gene: TRBV5-1

CDR3 protein: CAISPRSAGDNEQFF
CDR3 DNA: TGTGCCATCAGCCCTCGGAGCGCGGGGGACAATGAGCAGTTCTTC
D gene: TRBD2
clone size: few
J gene: TRBJ2-1
V gene: TRBV10-3

CDR3 protein: CASSIRDTQYF
CDR3 DNA: TGTGCCAGTAGTATCAGAGATACGCAGTATTTT
D gene: -
clone size: few
J gene: TRBJ2-3
V gene: TRBV19